A selection of T cell receptor beta chains follows, all from one sample in a study of control samples from healthy donors and cancer patients. Some clones are missing from TCRdb's copy, which holds only in-frame ones; the method was immunoSEQ multiplex PCR. The sample records over 150,000 clones, approximately 93% being singletons. Sequencing was performed on blood. These receptors all stem from a man aged 40-55 years in good health. Each CDR3 is given with its conserved first and last residue. A D gene is named only where the DNA matches it firmly. Size values are once, few and many counts, or a class for expanded clones, and some rows have none.

v_gene	j_gene	d_gene	abundance	CDR3nt	CDR3aa
TRBV20-1	TRBJ2-3	-	-	TGCAGTGCTCCTATCCGAGATACGCAGTATTTT	CSAPIRDTQYF
TRBV27	TRBJ2-2	-	-	TGTGCCAGCAGTCCTCTCTTATTCACCGGGGAGCTGTTTTTT	CASSPLLFTGELFF
TRBV14	TRBJ2-1	TRBD1	-	TGTGCCAGCAGCCAAGGGACAGGTTACAATGAGCAGTTCTTC	CASSQGTGYNEQFF
TRBV12-5	TRBJ1-2	-	once	TGTGCTAGTGGTTTGTTTTTAGGGGCATGGCGTAACTATGGCTACACCTTC	CASGLFLGAWRNYGYTF
TRBV5-1	TRBJ2-3	-	-	TGCGCCAGCAGCCCCCGGGGCGGAGAGGATACGCAGTATTTT	CASSPRGGEDTQYF
TRBV11-2	TRBJ1-1	-	-	TGTGCCAGCAGCGAGAGAAATACCGGGAACACTGAAGCTTTCTTT	CASSERNTGNTEAFF
TRBV11-2	TRBJ1-3	-	-	TGTGCCAGCAGCTTAGCCCGGACAGCTGGAAACACCATATATTTT	CASSLARTAGNTIYF
TRBV10-3	TRBJ1-1	TRBD1	-	TGTGCCATCAGTGAAGGGACAGGGCATGAAGCTTTCTTT	CAISEGTGHEAFF
TRBV7-2	TRBJ2-7	-	-	TGTGCCAGCAGCCACCGACCCGGTTCCTACGAGCAGTACTTC	CASSHRPGSYEQYF
TRBV5-4	TRBJ1-1	-	-	TGTGCCAGCAGCCTACTTGGCTGGGGGGAGTCAGGGACTGAAGCTTTCTTT	CASSLLGWGESGTEAFF
TRBV7-8	TRBJ1-2	-	-	TGTGCCAGCAGCCGCTCAGGTTCTCTCGATGGCTACACCTTC	CASSRSGSLDGYTF
TRBV11-2	TRBJ1-5	-	once	TGTGCCAGCAGCTTGGGACACTCGGGGGATCAGCCCCAGCATTTT	CASSLGHSGDQPQHF
TRBV2	TRBJ1-4	TRBD1	-	TGTGCCAGCAGAGGGGACAGGGGGCTTGAAAAACTGTTTTTT	CASRGDRGLEKLFF
TRBV5-4	TRBJ2-7	TRBD2	once	TGTGCCAGCAGCGCGGGGGGGGGAGGGTACGAGCAGTACTTC	CASSAGGGGYEQYF
TRBV19	TRBJ2-1	-	-	TGTGCCAGTACCGCTACACCGAGCTCCTACAATGAGCAGTTCTTC	CASTATPSSYNEQFF
TRBV6-4	TRBJ2-4	-	few	TGTGCCAGTTTGTTAGGGATAGCCAAAAACATTCAGTACTTC	CASLLGIAKNIQYF
TRBV5-1	TRBJ2-7	-	-	TGCGCCAGCAGCTTCGACTTACACTCCTACGAGCAGTACTTC	CASSFDLHSYEQYF
TRBV5-8	TRBJ2-7	TRBD1	-	TGTGCCAGCAGCCCGGGTCAGGGGGCCGGGTACGAGCAGTACTTC	CASSPGQGAGYEQYF
TRBV6-6	TRBJ1-5	-	-	TGTGCCAGCAGTTTCAGTGATCAGCCCCAGCATTTT	CASSFSDQPQHF
TRBV19	TRBJ1-1	-	-	TGTGCCACCTCCATGGGGCACACTAACACTGAAGCTTTCTTT	CATSMGHTNTEAFF
TRBV27	TRBJ2-1	-	-	TGTGCCAGCACCCCCTCGGGGTACAATGAGCAGTTCTTC	CASTPSGYNEQFF
TRBV5-6	TRBJ2-1	-	-	TGTGCCAGCAGCTTCACAGGGAATGAGCAGTTCTTC	CASSFTGNEQFF
TRBV5-6	TRBJ2-3	TRBD2	-	TGTGCCAGCAGCTTGGGGGCGAATAGCGGGACCACAGATACGCAGTATTTT	CASSLGANSGTTDTQYF
TRBV7-9	TRBJ2-1	-	-	TGTGCCAGCAGCTCCCACCCCTCGGCAGGGTTTGACAATGAGCAGTTCTTC	CASSSHPSAGFDNEQFF